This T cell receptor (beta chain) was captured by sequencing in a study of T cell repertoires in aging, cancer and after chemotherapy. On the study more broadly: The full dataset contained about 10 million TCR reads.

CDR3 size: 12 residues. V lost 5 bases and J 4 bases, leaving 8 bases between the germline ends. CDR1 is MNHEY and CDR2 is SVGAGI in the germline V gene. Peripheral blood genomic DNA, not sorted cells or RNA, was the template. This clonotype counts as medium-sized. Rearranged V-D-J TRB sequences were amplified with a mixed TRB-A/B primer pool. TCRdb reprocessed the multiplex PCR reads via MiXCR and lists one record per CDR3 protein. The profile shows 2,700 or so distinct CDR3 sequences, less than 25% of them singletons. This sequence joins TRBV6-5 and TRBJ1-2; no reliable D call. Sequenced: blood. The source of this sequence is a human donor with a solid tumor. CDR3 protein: CASSDRFYGYTF. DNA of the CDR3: TGTGCCAGCAGTGATAGGTTCTATGGCTACACCTTC.